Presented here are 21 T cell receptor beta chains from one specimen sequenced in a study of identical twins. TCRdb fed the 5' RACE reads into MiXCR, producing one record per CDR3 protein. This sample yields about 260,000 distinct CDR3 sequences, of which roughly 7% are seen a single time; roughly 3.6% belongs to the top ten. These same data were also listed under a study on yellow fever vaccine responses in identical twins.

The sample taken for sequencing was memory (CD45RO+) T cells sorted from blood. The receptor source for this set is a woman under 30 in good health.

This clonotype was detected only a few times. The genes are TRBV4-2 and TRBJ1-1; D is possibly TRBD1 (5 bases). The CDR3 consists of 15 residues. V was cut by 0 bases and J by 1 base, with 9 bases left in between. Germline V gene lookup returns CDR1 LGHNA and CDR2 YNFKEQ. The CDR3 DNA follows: TGTGCCAGCAGCCAAGACGGGGCGAGGAACACTGAAGCTTTCTTT. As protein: CASSQDGARNTEAFF.

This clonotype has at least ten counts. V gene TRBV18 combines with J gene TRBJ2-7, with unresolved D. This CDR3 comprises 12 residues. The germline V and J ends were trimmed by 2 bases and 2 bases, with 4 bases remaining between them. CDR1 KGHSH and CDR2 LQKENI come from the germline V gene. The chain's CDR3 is CASSPSTYEQYV. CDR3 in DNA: TGTGCCAGCTCACCATCCACCTACGAGCAGTACGTC.

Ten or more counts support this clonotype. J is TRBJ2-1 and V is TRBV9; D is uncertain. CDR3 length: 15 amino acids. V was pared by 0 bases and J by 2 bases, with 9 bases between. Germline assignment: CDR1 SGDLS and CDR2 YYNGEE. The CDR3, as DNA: TGTGCCAGCAGCGTAGGGATTGGTACCTACAATGAGCAGTTCTTC. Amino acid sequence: CASSVGIGTYNEQFF.

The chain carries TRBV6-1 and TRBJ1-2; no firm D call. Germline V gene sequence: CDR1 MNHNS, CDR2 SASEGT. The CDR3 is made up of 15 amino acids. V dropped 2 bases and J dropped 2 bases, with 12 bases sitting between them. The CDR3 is CASSESWGGNYGYTF. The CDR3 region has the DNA TGTGCCAGCAGTGAAAGTTGGGGAGGGAACTATGGCTACACCTTC.

This CDR3 is CASSKTSGSSETQYF. DNA of the CDR3: TGTGCCAGCAGTAAAACTAGCGGGAGTTCTGAGACCCAGTACTTC. J is TRBJ2-5 and V is TRBV2; 11 positions agree with TRBD2. This CDR3 has 15 residues. Per germline, CDR1 SNHLY and CDR2 FYNNEI. Trimming removed 5 bases from V and 5 bases from J; junction bases left unmatched: 7.

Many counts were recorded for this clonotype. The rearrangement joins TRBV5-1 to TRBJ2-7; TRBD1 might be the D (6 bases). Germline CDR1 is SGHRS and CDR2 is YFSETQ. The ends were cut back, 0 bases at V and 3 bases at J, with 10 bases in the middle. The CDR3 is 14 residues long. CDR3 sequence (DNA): TGCGCCAGCAGCTTGGGAACAGGGTACTACGAGCAGTACGTC. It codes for CASSLGTGYYEQYV.

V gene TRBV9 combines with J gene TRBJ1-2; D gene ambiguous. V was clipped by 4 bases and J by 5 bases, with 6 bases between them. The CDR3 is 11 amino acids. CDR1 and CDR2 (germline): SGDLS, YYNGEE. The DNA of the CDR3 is TGTGCCAGCAGCACTCAATATGGCTACACCTTC. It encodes CASSTQYGYTF.

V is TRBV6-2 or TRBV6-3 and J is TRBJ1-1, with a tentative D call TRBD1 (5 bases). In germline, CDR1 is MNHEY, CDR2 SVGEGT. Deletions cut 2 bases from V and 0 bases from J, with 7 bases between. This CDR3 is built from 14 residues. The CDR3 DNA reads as TGTGCCAGCAGTTACGAGGGGCTGAACACTGAAGCTTTCTTT. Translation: CASSYEGLNTEAFF.

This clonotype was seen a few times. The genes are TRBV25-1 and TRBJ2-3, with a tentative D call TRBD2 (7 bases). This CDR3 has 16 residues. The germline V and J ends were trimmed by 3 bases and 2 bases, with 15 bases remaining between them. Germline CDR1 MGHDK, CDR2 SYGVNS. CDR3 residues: CASSESRGGDTDTQYF. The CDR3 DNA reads TGTGCCAGCAGTGAGTCCAGGGGAGGGGACACAGATACGCAGTATTTT.

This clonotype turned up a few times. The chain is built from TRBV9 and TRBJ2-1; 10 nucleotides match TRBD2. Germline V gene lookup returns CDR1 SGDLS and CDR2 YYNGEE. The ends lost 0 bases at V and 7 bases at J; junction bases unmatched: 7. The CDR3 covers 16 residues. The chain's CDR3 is CASSVGPGTSVNEQFF. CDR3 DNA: TGTGCCAGCAGCGTAGGTCCCGGGACTAGCGTGAATGAGCAGTTCTTC.

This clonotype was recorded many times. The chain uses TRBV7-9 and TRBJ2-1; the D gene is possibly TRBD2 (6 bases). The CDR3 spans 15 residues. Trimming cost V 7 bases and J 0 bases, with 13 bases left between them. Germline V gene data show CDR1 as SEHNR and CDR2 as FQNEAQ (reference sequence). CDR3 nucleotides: TGTGCCAGCACCGTAGCGGCCTCCTCCTACAATGAGCAGTTCTTC. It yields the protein CASTVAASSYNEQFF.

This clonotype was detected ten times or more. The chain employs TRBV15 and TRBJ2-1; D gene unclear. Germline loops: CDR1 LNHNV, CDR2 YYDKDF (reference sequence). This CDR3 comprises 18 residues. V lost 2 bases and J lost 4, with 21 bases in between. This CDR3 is CATSRNPARKGIYNEQFF. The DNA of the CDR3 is TGTGCCACCAGCAGAAACCCAGCTCGAAAGGGAATTTACAATGAGCAGTTCTTC. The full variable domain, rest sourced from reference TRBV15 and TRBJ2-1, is DAMVIQNPRYQVTQFGKPVTLSCSQTLNHNVMYWYQQKSSQAPKLLFHYYDKDFNNEADTPDNFQSRRPNTSFCFLDIRSPGLGDTAMYLCATSRNPARKGIYNEQFFGPGTRLTVL.

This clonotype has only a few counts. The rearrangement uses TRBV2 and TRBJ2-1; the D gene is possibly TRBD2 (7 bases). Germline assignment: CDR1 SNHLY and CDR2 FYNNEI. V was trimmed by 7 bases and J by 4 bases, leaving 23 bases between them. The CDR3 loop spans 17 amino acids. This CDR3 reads CASNRMGRGPTYNEQFF. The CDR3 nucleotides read TGTGCCAGCAACCGAATGGGGCGGGGGCCTACTTACAATGAGCAGTTCTTC.

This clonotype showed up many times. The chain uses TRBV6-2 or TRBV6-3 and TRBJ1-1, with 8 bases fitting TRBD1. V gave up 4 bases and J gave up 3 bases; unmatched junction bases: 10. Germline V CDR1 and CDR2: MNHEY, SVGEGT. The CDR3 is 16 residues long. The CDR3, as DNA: TGTGCCAGCAGTTTCGGACAGGGTCGAGGGGACACTGAAGCTTTCTTT. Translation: CASSFGQGRGDTEAFF.

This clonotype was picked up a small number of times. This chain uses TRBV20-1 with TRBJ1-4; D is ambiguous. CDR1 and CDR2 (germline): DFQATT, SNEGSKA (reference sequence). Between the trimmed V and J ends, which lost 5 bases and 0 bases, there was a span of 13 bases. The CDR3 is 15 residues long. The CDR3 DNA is TGCAGTGCTGCCCCTGGGGTTGCAACTAATGAAAAACTGTTTTTT. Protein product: CSAAPGVATNEKLFF.

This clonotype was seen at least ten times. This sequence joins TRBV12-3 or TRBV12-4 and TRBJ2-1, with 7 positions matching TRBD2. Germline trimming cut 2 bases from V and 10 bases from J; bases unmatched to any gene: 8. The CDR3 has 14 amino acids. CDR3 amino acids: CASSLTGGGREQFF. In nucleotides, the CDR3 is TGTGCCAGCAGTTTAACGGGGGGAGGACGCGAGCAGTTCTTC.

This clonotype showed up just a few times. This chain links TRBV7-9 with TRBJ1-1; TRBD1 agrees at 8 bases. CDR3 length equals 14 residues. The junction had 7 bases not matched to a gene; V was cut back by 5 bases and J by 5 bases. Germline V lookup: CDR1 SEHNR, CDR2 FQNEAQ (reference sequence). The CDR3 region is CASSPDREGTEAFF. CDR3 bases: TGTGCCAGCAGCCCGGACAGGGAGGGTACTGAAGCTTTCTTT.

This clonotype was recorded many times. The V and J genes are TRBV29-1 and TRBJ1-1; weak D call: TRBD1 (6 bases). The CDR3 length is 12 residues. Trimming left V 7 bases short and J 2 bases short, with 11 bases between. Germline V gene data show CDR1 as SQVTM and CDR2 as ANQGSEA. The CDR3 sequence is CSGKQGNTEAFF. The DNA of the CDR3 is TGCAGCGGTAAACAGGGTAACACTGAAGCTTTCTTT.

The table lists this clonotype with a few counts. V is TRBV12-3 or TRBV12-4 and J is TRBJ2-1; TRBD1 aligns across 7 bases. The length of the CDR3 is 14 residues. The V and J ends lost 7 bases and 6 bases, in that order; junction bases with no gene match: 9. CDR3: CASIRPGQLNEQFF. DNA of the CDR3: TGTGCCAGCATCCGCCCGGGACAGCTCAATGAGCAGTTCTTC.

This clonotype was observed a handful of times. The CDR3 protein is CASSWEGGYTF. The CDR3, as DNA: TGTGCCAGCAGCTGGGAGGGTGGCTACACCTTC. V usage is TRBV5-6 and J usage is TRBJ1-2; D remains unclear. Germline V gene sequence: CDR1 SGHDT, CDR2 YYEEEE. The length of the CDR3 is 11 residues. V was clipped by 3 bases and J by 7 bases, with 7 bases between them.

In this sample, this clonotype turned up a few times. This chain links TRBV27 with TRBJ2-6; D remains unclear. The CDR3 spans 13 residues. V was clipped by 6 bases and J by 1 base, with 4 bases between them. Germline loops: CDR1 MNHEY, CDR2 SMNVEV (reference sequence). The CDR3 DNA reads TGTGCCAGCAGGATATCTGGGGCCAACGTCCTGACTTTC. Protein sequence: CASRISGANVLTF.